This is a list of T cell receptor beta chains from one sample in a study of cytomegalovirus exposure and HLA in healthy donors. TCRdb's table, derived via immunoSEQ multiplex PCR, lists solely in-frame clones and lacks some. This table holds about 200,000 clones. The specimen was PBMCs. The source of these receptors is a girl aged 2-10 years in good health and CMV-seropositive. CDR3s include the opening cysteine and the closing phenylalanine or tryptophan. A D gene is named only where the DNA matches it firmly.

J: TRBJ1-6
V: TRBV15
D: NA
CDR3: CATSRVPLRQSPLHF
DNA: TGTGCCACCAGCAGAGTCCCCCTCAGACAGTCACCCCTCCACTTT

J: TRBJ1-2
V: TRBV27
D: NA
CDR3: CASRFTGRGDGYTF
DNA: TGTGCCAGCAGGTTCACAGGGAGAGGGGACGGCTACACCTTC

J: TRBJ2-7
V: TRBV27
D: TRBD2
CDR3: CASSLLGLAGEREQYF
DNA: TGTGCCAGCAGTTTATTGGGACTAGCGGGAGAGAGGGAGCAGTACTTC

J: TRBJ2-1
V: TRBV6-5
D: NA
CDR3: CASRNHTTNEQFF
DNA: TGTGCCAGCCGAAATCACACAACCAATGAGCAGTTCTTC

J: TRBJ2-3
V: TRBV28
D: NA
CDR3: CASSVRGDTQYF
DNA: TGTGCCAGCAGTGTGAGGGGGGATACGCAGTATTTT

J: TRBJ1-4
V: TRBV5-6
D: NA
CDR3: CASSLGGDNEKLFF
DNA: TGTGCCAGCAGCTTGGGGGGGGATAATGAAAAACTGTTTTTT

J: TRBJ2-7
V: TRBV28
D: TRBD2
CDR3: CASRVAGSSYEQYF
DNA: TGTGCCAGCAGGGTAGCGGGTAGTTCCTACGAGCAGTACTTC

J: TRBJ1-4
V: TRBV27
D: NA
CDR3: CASSFLTGTRNEKLFF
DNA: TGTGCCAGCAGTTTTCTCACCGGGACAAGAAATGAAAAACTGTTTTTT

J: TRBJ2-5
V: TRBV10-3
D: TRBD2
CDR3: CASSGMLGETQYF
DNA: TGTGCCTCTAGCGGGATGTTGGGGGAGACCCAGTACTTC

J: TRBJ1-2
V: TRBV7-2
D: NA
CDR3: CASSLAAVGGDYGYTF
DNA: TGTGCCAGCAGCTTAGCCGCCGTGGGGGGGGACTATGGCTACACCTTC

J: TRBJ2-1
V: TRBV27
D: TRBD1
CDR3: CASTGRNRQGAYNEQFF
DNA: TGTGCCAGCACGGGCCGAAACCGACAGGGGGCCTACAATGAGCAGTTCTTC

J: TRBJ1-1
V: TRBV10-3
D: NA
CDR3: CAISDSGTEAFF
DNA: TGTGCCATTTCGGACAGCGGAACTGAAGCTTTCTTT

J: TRBJ2-5
V: TRBV6-1
D: NA
CDR3: CASSLRQLQTRYF
DNA: TGTGCCAGCAGTCTTAGACAGTTGCAGACCCGGTACTTC

J: TRBJ2-1
V: TRBV4-2
D: NA
CDR3: CASSQVRGRPNIHEQFF
DNA: TGTGCCAGCAGCCAAGTCCGAGGGAGGCCCAATATCCATGAGCAGTTCTTC

J: TRBJ2-2
V: TRBV18
D: TRBD2
CDR3: CASSPIGPSGIENTGELFF
DNA: TGTGCCAGCTCACCAATTGGACCTAGCGGTATCGAAAACACCGGGGAGCTGTTTTTT

J: TRBJ2-3
V: TRBV15
D: NA
CDR3: CATSRAGRGWGDTQYF
DNA: TGTGCCACCAGCAGAGCTGGCAGGGGATGGGGAGATACGCAGTATTTT

J: TRBJ1-5
V: TRBV6-1
D: NA
CDR3: CASSARQGRGQPQHF
DNA: TGTGCCAGCAGTGCTCGCCAGGGCAGGGGACAGCCCCAGCATTTT

J: TRBJ1-2
V: TRBV28
D: TRBD1
CDR3: CASSSPDRGVSGYTF
DNA: TGTGCCAGCAGCTCACCGGACAGGGGAGTGAGTGGCTACACCTTC

J: TRBJ2-1
V: TRBV11-2
D: TRBD2
CDR3: CASSAGTSGNNEQFF
DNA: TGTGCCAGCAGCGCCGGGACTAGCGGAAACAATGAGCAGTTCTTC

J: TRBJ2-1
V: TRBV7-6
D: NA
CDR3: CASSSPPNEQFF
DNA: TGTGCCAGCAGCTCCCCTCCCAATGAGCAGTTCTTC

J: TRBJ1-4
V: TRBV7-7
D: NA
CDR3: CAISGATNEKLFF
DNA: TGTGCTATTTCGGGGGCAACTAATGAAAAACTGTTTTTT

J: TRBJ2-7
V: TRBV27
D: TRBD1
CDR3: CASSLSDRAEQYF
DNA: TGTGCCAGCAGTTTATCGGACAGGGCCGAGCAGTACTTC

J: TRBJ2-7
V: TRBV7-2
D: TRBD2
CDR3: CASSPMTPSSGWSYEQYF
DNA: TGTGCCAGCAGCCCCATGACCCCCTCTAGCGGATGGTCCTACGAGCAGTACTTC

J: TRBJ2-1
V: TRBV19
D: TRBD2
CDR3: CASSILPSGPYNEQFF
DNA: TGTGCCAGTAGTATACTCCCTAGCGGGCCATACAATGAGCAGTTCTTC

J: TRBJ2-5
V: TRBV5-1
D: NA
CDR3: CASSLTAFPQETQYF
DNA: TGCGCCAGCAGCTTGACCGCGTTTCCCCAAGAGACCCAGTACTTC

J: TRBJ2-7
V: TRBV2
D: NA
CDR3: CASLGGDTLYSYEQYF
DNA: TGTGCCAGCCTAGGGGGGGACACCTTGTACTCCTACGAGCAGTACTTC

J: TRBJ2-1
V: TRBV29-1
D: TRBD1
CDR3: CSVGRTGTASYNEQFF
DNA: TGCAGCGTTGGGAGAACCGGGACAGCCTCCTACAATGAGCAGTTCTTC

J: TRBJ1-1
V: TRBV27
D: TRBD1
CDR3: CASSLGQAYEAFF
DNA: TGTGCCAGCAGTTTAGGACAGGCCTATGAAGCTTTCTTT

J: TRBJ1-5
V: TRBV19
D: NA
CDR3: CASSFLNQPQHF
DNA: TGTGCCAGTAGTTTTCTGAATCAGCCCCAGCATTTT

J: TRBJ2-7
V: TRBV5-4
D: NA
CDR3: CASSHQKSSGYYEQYF
DNA: TGTGCCAGCAGCCACCAAAAGTCGAGCGGTTACTACGAGCAGTACTTC

J: TRBJ2-7
V: TRBV2
D: NA
CDR3: CASIGSQTSEQYF
DNA: TGTGCCAGCATCGGGAGTCAGACCTCCGAGCAGTACTTC

J: TRBJ2-7
V: TRBV11-2
D: NA
CDR3: CASSSLGYEQYF
DNA: TGTGCCAGCAGCTCGCTAGGATACGAGCAGTACTTC

J: TRBJ2-7
V: TRBV28
D: TRBD2
CDR3: CASSSGTSGSSYEQYF
DNA: TGTGCCAGCAGCTCGGGGACTAGCGGGAGCTCCTACGAGCAGTACTTC

J: TRBJ2-7
V: TRBV18
D: TRBD2
CDR3: CASSHPGSGRAYEQYF
DNA: TGTGCCAGCTCCCACCCCGGGAGCGGGAGGGCCTACGAGCAGTACTTC

J: TRBJ2-1
V: TRBV19
D: TRBD2
CDR3: CASSIGPSGSDEQFF
DNA: TGTGCCAGTAGTATAGGGCCTAGCGGGAGTGATGAGCAGTTCTTC

J: TRBJ2-2
V: TRBV11-1
D: NA
CDR3: CASSSGVSYLWTGELFF
DNA: TGTGCCAGCAGCTCGGGGGTGTCCTACCTCTGGACCGGGGAGCTGTTTTTT

J: TRBJ2-7
V: TRBV4-1
D: NA
CDR3: CASSQERASYEQYF
DNA: TGCGCCAGCAGCCAGGAGAGGGCCTCCTACGAGCAGTACTTC

J: TRBJ1-1
V: TRBV10-3
D: TRBD1
CDR3: CAIRGQANTEAFF
DNA: TGTGCCATCAGGGGACAGGCGAACACTGAAGCTTTCTTT

J: TRBJ2-1
V: TRBV27
D: TRBD1
CDR3: CASSDRVYNEQFF
DNA: TGTGCCAGCAGCGACAGGGTATACAATGAGCAGTTCTTC

J: TRBJ1-5
V: TRBV7-6
D: TRBD1
CDR3: CASSLYAGQGLDQPQHF
DNA: TGTGCCAGCAGCTTATATGCGGGACAGGGGTTGGATCAGCCCCAGCATTTT

J: TRBJ2-7
V: TRBV28
D: NA
CDR3: CASTGSGVVREQYF
DNA: TGTGCCAGCACCGGGTCGGGGGTAGTTAGGGAGCAGTACTTC

J: TRBJ2-1
V: TRBV29-1
D: TRBD2
CDR3: CSVEEGGGRGWQFF
DNA: TGCAGCGTTGAAGAGGGCGGGGGGCGCGGGTGGCAGTTCTTC

J: TRBJ1-4
V: TRBV7-6
D: NA
CDR3: CASSLTEGNEKLFF
DNA: TGTGCCAGCAGCCTGACGGAGGGGAATGAAAAACTGTTTTTT

J: TRBJ1-5
V: TRBV6-6
D: NA
CDR3: CASREAGGNQPQHF
DNA: TGTGCCAGCAGAGAGGCAGGGGGCAATCAGCCCCAGCATTTT

J: TRBJ2-7
V: TRBV6-1
D: TRBD1
CDR3: CASSTDRVEQYF
DNA: TGTGCCAGCAGCACCGACAGGGTCGAGCAGTACTTC

J: TRBJ1-6
V: TRBV4-1
D: TRBD1
CDR3: CASSQDPGTGNSPLHF
DNA: TGCGCCAGCAGCCAAGATCCTGGGACAGGGAATTCACCCCTCCACTTT